Listed below are T cell receptor beta chains from one sample, sequenced in a study of neurological immune-mediated disorders. TCRdb re-derived calls from the 5' RACE reads in MiXCR, one entry per CDR3 protein. Of 39,000 or so distinct CDR3 sequences listed, more than 4.5% are singletons. Sequencing was performed on CD4+ T cells from blood. These receptors came from a young man in good health. CDR3s include the opening cysteine and the closing phenylalanine or tryptophan. A D gene is named only where the DNA matches it firmly. A row's size may be missing; if present it is once, few, many or a size class.

NA,TRBV6-2/TRBV6-3,many,TRBJ1-6,CASRDYRVRLHF,TGTGCCAGCAGGGATTACAGGGTCCGCCTCCACTTT
NA,TRBV7-7,many,TRBJ2-1,CASSLGAGAYNEQFF,TGTGCTAGCAGCTTAGGGGCCGGCGCCTACAATGAGCAGTTCTTC
NA,TRBV3-1,many,TRBJ1-5,CASSQSPQQPQHF,TGTGCCAGCAGCCAAAGTCCCCAACAGCCCCAGCATTTT
NA,TRBV6-5,medium-sized,TRBJ2-1,CASSYSATPQQFF,TGTGCCAGCAGTTACTCGGCGACCCCCCAGCAGTTCTTC
NA,TRBV29-1,many,TRBJ1-2,CSVGRVGYGYTF,TGCAGCGTTGGAAGGGTTGGGTATGGCTACACCTTC
TRBD1,TRBV5-1,many,TRBJ2-7,CASSLSGTGASYEQYF,TGCGCCAGCAGCTTGTCCGGGACAGGCGCCTCCTACGAGCAGTACTTC
TRBD1,TRBV20-1,many,TRBJ2-4,CSRGRVNIQYF,TGCAGCAGGGGGCGCGTAAACATTCAGTACTTC
NA,TRBV20-1,many,TRBJ2-3,CSARDLRAGEITDTQYF,TGCAGTGCTAGAGATTTGAGGGCAGGGGAGATCACAGATACGCAGTATTTT
NA,TRBV28,many,TRBJ2-7,CANSGSVFPYEQYF,TGTGCCAACTCCGGTAGCGTCTTTCCCTACGAGCAGTACTTC
TRBD2,TRBV2,many,TRBJ2-1,CASSGDLAGWQFF,TGTGCCAGCAGCGGGGATCTAGCGGGGTGGCAGTTCTTC
NA,TRBV2,many,TRBJ2-7,CASRINLAFYEQYF,TGTGCCAGCAGGATCAATCTAGCTTTCTACGAGCAGTACTTC
NA,TRBV5-6,many,TRBJ2-7,CASSLGSYSYEQYF,TGTGCCAGCAGCTTGGGGTCTTACTCCTACGAGCAGTACTTC
NA,TRBV6-5,many,TRBJ1-5,CASSYNSNQPQHF,TGTGCCAGCAGTTACAATAGCAATCAGCCCCAGCATTTT
NA,TRBV4-2,NA,TRBJ2-2,CASSQAQQGRNTGELFF,TGTGCCAGCAGCCAAGCCCAACAAGGTCGGAACACCGGGGAGCTGTTTTTT
NA,TRBV5-1,many,TRBJ2-2,CASSSSGMMMAGELFF,TGCGCCAGCAGCTCCTCGGGGATGATGATGGCCGGGGAGCTGTTTTTT
TRBD1,TRBV5-1,many,TRBJ1-4,CASSLRTGDEKLFF,TGCGCCAGCAGCTTGAGAACAGGGGATGAAAAACTGTTTTTT
NA,TRBV6-5,many,TRBJ1-6,CASGGYASPLHF,TGTGCCAGCGGCGGATACGCTTCACCCCTCCACTTT
TRBD2,TRBV3-1,many,TRBJ2-3,CASSQGPAGRRDTQYF,TGTGCCAGCAGCCAAGGGCCAGCGGGGCGAAGGGATACGCAGTATTTT
NA,TRBV2,many,TRBJ1-4,CASSDSREGEKLFF,TGTGCCAGCAGTGATTCCAGGGAAGGCGAAAAACTGTTTTTT
TRBD1,TRBV20-1,many,TRBJ2-7,CSARRRDRASSYYEQYF,TGCAGTGCTAGACGCCGGGACAGGGCATCCTCCTACTACGAGCAGTACTTC
NA,TRBV7-2,many,TRBJ2-7,CASSLRGEKIYEQYF,TGTGCCAGCAGCTTAAGAGGGGAAAAGATCTACGAGCAGTACTTC
NA,TRBV20-1,many,TRBJ1-1,CSAKKGTEAFF,TGCAGTGCAAAAAAAGGCACTGAAGCTTTCTTT
TRBD2,TRBV9,many,TRBJ2-7,CASSAGGLVAYEQYF,TGTGCCAGCAGCGCCGGCGGACTAGTCGCCTACGAGCAGTACTTC
NA,TRBV24-1,many,TRBJ2-1,CATSDPKMGNEQFF,TGTGCCACCAGTGATCCGAAAATGGGCAATGAGCAGTTCTTC
TRBD2,TRBV25-1,medium-sized,TRBJ2-5,CASSESAGRGQETQYF,TGTGCCAGCAGTGAATCTGCGGGGCGGGGGCAAGAGACCCAGTACTTC
NA,TRBV20-1,many,TRBJ1-1,CSASRPQGRDTEAFF,TGCAGTGCTAGCCGACCCCAGGGAAGAGACACTGAAGCTTTCTTT
TRBD1,TRBV10-2,many,TRBJ1-5,CASSDWPTGGRNQPQHF,TGCGCCAGCAGTGATTGGCCGACAGGGGGTCGGAATCAGCCCCAGCATTTT
NA,TRBV6-5,many,TRBJ1-4,CASSYSLRATNEKLFF,TGTGCCAGCAGTTACTCGTTGCGGGCAACTAATGAAAAACTGTTTTTT
NA,TRBV5-1,many,TRBJ1-2,CASSFDSNYGYTF,TGCGCCAGCAGTTTTGACAGTAACTATGGCTACACCTTC
NA,TRBV11-2,NA,TRBJ2-3,CASSLVGSTDTQYF,TGTGCCAGCAGCTTAGTCGGCTCTACAGATACGCAGTATTTT
NA,TRBV5-4,NA,TRBJ1-1,CASSLMFRAKNTEAFF,TGTGCCAGCAGCTTAATGTTTCGGGCCAAGAACACTGAAGCTTTCTTT
NA,TRBV14,many,TRBJ2-5,CASSARSSVKETQYF,TGTGCCAGCAGCGCGCGGTCTAGCGTTAAAGAGACCCAGTACTTC
TRBD1,TRBV20-1,many,TRBJ2-7,CSAPGQTSYEQYF,TGCAGTGCCCCGGGACAGACGAGCTACGAGCAGTACTTC
NA,TRBV20-1,many,TRBJ2-1,CSAPSGARRSEQFF,TGCAGTGCTCCTTCGGGTGCTCGGAGGTCGGAGCAGTTCTTC
NA,TRBV4-3,many,TRBJ1-3,CASSQDPQAYTIYF,TGCGCCAGCAGCCAAGATCCTCAGGCGTACACCATATATTTT
TRBD2,TRBV6-5,many,TRBJ2-5,CASSLGLAETQYF,TGTGCCAGCAGTTTAGGACTAGCGGAGACCCAGTACTTC
NA,TRBV20-1,many,TRBJ1-5,CSVSLSPNQPQHF,TGCAGTGTGTCCCTCTCCCCCAATCAGCCCCAGCATTTT
NA,TRBV7-2,many,TRBJ1-1,CASSSGSTTEAFF,TGTGCCAGCAGCTCAGGGTCGACCACTGAAGCTTTCTTT
TRBD1,TRBV27,many,TRBJ2-1,CASSFGGTGGHNEQFF,TGTGCCAGCAGTTTTGGCGGGACAGGGGGTCACAATGAGCAGTTCTTC
NA,TRBV7-8,many,TRBJ1-1,CASSSRGGGYTEAFF,TGTGCCAGCAGCTCCCGAGGGGGGGGTTACACTGAAGCTTTCTTT
TRBD1,TRBV20-1,many,TRBJ1-1,CSARLPDRETEAFF,TGCAGTGCTAGACTCCCGGACAGGGAAACTGAAGCTTTCTTT
NA,TRBV5-1,many,TRBJ1-4,CASSLAVGGGTNEKLFF,TGCGCCAGCAGCTTGGCTGTCGGGGGAGGAACTAATGAAAAACTGTTTTTT
NA,TRBV6-2/TRBV6-3,NA,TRBJ2-2,CASSPRGTANTGELFF,TGTGCCAGCAGTCCCCGCGGGACAGCTAACACCGGGGAGCTGTTTTTT
NA,TRBV7-2,many,TRBJ1-1,CASSLGQNTEAFF,TGTGCCAGCAGCCTAGGACAGAACACTGAAGCTTTCTTT
NA,TRBV18,many,TRBJ2-7,CASSPTLYEQYF,TGTGCCAGCTCACCGACCCTCTACGAGCAGTACTTC
NA,TRBV6-5,many,TRBJ2-6,CASRQNSGANVLTF,TGTGCCAGCAGACAGAACTCTGGGGCCAACGTCCTGACTTTC
NA,TRBV3-1,many,TRBJ1-2,CASSQDRNYGYTF,TGTGCCAGCAGCCAAGACAGAAACTATGGCTACACCTTC
TRBD1,TRBV5-1,many,TRBJ2-4,CASSYGQEENIQYF,TGCGCCAGCAGCTACGGACAGGAAGAAAACATTCAGTACTTC
NA,TRBV25-1,many,TRBJ1-1,CASSGFPGSQASITEAFF,TGTGCCAGCAGTGGATTTCCAGGCTCACAAGCGAGTATAACTGAAGCTTTCTTT
TRBD2,TRBV5-1,many,TRBJ2-3,CASSKTSGEAKSTDTQYF,TGCGCCAGCAGCAAGACTAGCGGGGAAGCCAAAAGCACAGATACGCAGTATTTT